This T cell receptor (beta chain) was sequenced during a study of T-cell reconstitution after alpha-beta-depleted transplantation in children. The CDR3 runs 15 residues. V lost 1 base and J lost 6, with 13 bases in between. CDR1 MGHDK and CDR2 SYGVNS come from the germline V gene. Preparation of the TCRbeta library used unique molecular identifiers. TCRdb reanalysed the PCR reads using MiXCR and keeps one entry per CDR3 protein. The sample lists approximately 83,000 distinct CDR3 sequences; approximately 8.4% were seen once. There are many counts of this clonotype. The receptor was isolated from a human donor who donated a stem cell graft to a child with congenital amegakaryocytic thrombocytopenia. The chain joins TRBV25-1 to TRBJ2-4; D is possibly TRBD2 (5 bases). The specimen comprised PBMCs from the stem cell graft donor, sampled from the stem cell graft. The CDR3 DNA sequence: TGTGCCAGCAGTGAATCAAACGCAGGAGGAAACATTCAGTACTTC. This sequence encodes CASSESNAGGNIQYF.